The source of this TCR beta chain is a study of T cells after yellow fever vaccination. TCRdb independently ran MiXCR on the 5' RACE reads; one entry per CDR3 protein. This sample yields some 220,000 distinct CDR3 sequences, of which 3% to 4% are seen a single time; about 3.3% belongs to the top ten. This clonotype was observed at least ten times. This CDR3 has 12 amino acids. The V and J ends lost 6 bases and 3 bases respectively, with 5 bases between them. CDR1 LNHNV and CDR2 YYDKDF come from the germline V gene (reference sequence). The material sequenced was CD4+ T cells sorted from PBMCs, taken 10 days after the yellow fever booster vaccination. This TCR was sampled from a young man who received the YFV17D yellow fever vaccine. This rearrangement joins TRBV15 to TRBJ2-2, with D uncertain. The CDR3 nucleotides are TGTGCCACCAGACGGGACACCGGGGAGCTGTTTTTT. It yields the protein CATRRDTGELFF.